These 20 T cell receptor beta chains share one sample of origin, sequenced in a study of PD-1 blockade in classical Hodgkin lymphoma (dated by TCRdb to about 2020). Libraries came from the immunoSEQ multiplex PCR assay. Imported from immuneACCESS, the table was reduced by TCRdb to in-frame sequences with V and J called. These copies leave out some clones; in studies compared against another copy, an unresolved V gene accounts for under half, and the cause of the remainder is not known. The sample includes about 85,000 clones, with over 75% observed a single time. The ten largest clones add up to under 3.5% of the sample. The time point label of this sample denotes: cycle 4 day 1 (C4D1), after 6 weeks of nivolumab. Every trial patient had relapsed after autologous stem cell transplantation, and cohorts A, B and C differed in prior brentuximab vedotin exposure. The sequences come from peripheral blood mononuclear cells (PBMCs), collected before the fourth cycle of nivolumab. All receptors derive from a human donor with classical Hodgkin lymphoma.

The CDR3 DNA follows: TGTGCCAGTAGTCCGACTTTTGGGACAGGGAACCGCTATGGCTACACCTTC. Its protein is CASSPTFGTGNRYGYTF. The rearrangement joins TRBV19 to TRBJ1-2; 9 bases align to TRBD1. Trimming cost V 5 bases and J 4 bases; bases outside gene matches: 14. The CDR3 is 17 amino acids. Per germline, CDR1 LNHDA and CDR2 SQIVND (reference sequence).

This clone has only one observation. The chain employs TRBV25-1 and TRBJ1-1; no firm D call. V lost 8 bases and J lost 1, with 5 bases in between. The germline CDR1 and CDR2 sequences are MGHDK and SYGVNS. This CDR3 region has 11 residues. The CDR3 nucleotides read TGTGCCAGCGGGCCGAACACTGAAGCTTTCTTT. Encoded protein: CASGPNTEAFF.

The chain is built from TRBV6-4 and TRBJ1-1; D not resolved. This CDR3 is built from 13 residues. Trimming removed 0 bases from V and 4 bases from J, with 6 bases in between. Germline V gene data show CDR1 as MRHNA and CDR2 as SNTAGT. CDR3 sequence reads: CASSDSKGTEAFF. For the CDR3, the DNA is TGTGCCAGCAGTGACTCGAAAGGCACTGAAGCTTTCTTT.

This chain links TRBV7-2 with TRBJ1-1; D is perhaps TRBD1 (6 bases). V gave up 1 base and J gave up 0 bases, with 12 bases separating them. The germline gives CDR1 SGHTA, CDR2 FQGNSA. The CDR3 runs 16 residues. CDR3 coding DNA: TGTGCCAGCAGCTTAGAGGGGGTGGGGATGAACACTGAAGCTTTCTTT. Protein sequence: CASSLEGVGMNTEAFF.

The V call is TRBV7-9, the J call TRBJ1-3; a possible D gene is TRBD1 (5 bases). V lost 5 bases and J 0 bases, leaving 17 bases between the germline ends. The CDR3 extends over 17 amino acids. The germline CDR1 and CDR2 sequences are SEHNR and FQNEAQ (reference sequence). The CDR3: CASSTTRWGISGNTIYF. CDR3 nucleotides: TGTGCCAGCAGCACGACCCGGTGGGGGATCTCTGGAAACACCATATATTTT.

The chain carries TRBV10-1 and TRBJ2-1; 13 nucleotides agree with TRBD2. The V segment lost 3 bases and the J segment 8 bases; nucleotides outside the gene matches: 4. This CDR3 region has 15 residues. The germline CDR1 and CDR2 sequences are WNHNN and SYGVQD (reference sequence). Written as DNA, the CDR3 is TGCGCCAGCAGTGACGGGACTAGCGGGGACTATGAGCAGTTCTTC. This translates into CASSDGTSGDYEQFF.

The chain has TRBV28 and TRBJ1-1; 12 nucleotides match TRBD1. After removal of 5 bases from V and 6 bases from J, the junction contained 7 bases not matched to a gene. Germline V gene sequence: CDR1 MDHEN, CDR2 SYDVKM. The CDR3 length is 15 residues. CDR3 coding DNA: TGTGCCAGCAGTGACCCGGGACAGGGGGCTCCTGAAGCTTTCTTT. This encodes CASSDPGQGAPEAFF.

This CDR3 reads CSVVTLYEQYF. CDR3 bases: TGCAGCGTTGTAACACTCTACGAGCAGTACTTC. This chain uses TRBV29-1 with TRBJ2-7, with D unclear. The V end was cut by 4 bases, the J end by 3 bases, with 7 bases between. Germline V gene data show CDR1 as SQVTM and CDR2 as ANQGSEA. The CDR3 contains 11 residues.

In DNA, the CDR3 is TGTGCCAGCAACACGGACATGTCTGTAGAAAAACTGTTTTTT. As protein: CASNTDMSVEKLFF. This rearrangement joins TRBV6-6 to TRBJ1-4; D possibly corresponds to TRBD1 (5 bases). This CDR3 has 14 amino acids. Trimming removed 7 bases from V and 8 bases from J, with 17 bases in between. Germline values: CDR1 MNHNY, CDR2 SVGAGI (reference sequence).

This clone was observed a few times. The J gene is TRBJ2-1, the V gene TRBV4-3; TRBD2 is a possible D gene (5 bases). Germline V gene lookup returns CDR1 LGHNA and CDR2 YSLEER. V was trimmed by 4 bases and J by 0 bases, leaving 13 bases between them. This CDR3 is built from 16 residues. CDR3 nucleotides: TGCGCCAGCAGCCCGGGGATTAGGTCCTCCTACAATGAGCAGTTCTTC. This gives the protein CASSPGIRSSYNEQFF.

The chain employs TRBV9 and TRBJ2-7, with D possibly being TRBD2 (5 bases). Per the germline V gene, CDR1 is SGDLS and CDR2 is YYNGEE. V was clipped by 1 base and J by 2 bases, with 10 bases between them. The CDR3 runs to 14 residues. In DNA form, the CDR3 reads TGTGCCAGCAGCGTATTGAGCGGACCCTACGAGCAGTACTTC. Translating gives CASSVLSGPYEQYF. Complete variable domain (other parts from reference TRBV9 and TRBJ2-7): DSGVTQTPKHLITATGQRVTLRCSPRSGDLSVYWYQQSLDQGLQFLIQYYNGEERAKGNILERFSAQQFPDLHSELNLSSLELGDSALYFCASSVLSGPYEQYFGPGTRLTVT.

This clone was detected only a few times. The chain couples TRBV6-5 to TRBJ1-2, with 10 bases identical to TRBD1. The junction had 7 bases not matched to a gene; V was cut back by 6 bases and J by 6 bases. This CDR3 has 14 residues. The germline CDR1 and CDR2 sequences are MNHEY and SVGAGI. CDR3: CASSRQGAMDGYTF. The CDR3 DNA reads TGTGCCAGCAGCCGACAGGGGGCGATGGATGGCTACACCTTC.

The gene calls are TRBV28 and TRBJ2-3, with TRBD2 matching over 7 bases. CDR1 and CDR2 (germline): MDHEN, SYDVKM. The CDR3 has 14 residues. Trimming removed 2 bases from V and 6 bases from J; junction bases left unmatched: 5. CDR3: CASSLRLAADTQYF. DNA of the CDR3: TGTGCCAGCAGTTTAAGGCTAGCGGCCGATACGCAGTATTTT.

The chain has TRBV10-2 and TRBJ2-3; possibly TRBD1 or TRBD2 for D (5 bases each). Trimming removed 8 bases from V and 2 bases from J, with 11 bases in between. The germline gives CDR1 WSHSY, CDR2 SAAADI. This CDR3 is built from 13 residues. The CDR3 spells CASRDQPTDTQYF. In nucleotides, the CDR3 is TGCGCCAGCCGGGACCAACCCACAGATACGCAGTATTTT.

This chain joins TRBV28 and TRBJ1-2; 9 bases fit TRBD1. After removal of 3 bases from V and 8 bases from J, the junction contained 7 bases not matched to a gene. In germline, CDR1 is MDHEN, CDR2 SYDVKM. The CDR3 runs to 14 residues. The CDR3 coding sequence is TGTGCCAGCAGTTTGAACAGGGGGCTCGGGGGCTACACCTTC. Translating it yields CASSLNRGLGGYTF.

The CDR3: CASSQLGQLAPIYEQYF. CDR3 in DNA: TGTGCCAGCAGTCAACTAGGACAGCTAGCGCCTATCTACGAGCAGTACTTC. The J gene is TRBJ2-7, the V gene TRBV27, with D perhaps TRBD1 or TRBD2 (6 bases each). The CDR3 is 17 amino acids. Germline-derived CDR1 and CDR2 are MNHEY and SMNVEV (reference sequence). V lost 5 bases, J lost 3 bases, and 23 bases lay in between.

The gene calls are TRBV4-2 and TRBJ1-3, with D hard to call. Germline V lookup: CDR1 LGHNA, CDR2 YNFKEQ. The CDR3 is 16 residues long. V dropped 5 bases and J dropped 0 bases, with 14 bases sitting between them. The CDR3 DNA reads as TGTGCCAGCAGCAACACCGGGCTGAGCTCTGGAAACACCATATATTTT. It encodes CASSNTGLSSGNTIYF.

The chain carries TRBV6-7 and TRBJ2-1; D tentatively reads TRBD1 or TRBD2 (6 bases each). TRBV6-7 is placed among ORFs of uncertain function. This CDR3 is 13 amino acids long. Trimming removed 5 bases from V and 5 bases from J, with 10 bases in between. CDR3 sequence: CASSGGPDNEQFF. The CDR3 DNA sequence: TGTGCCAGCAGTGGGGGGCCAGACAATGAGCAGTTCTTC.

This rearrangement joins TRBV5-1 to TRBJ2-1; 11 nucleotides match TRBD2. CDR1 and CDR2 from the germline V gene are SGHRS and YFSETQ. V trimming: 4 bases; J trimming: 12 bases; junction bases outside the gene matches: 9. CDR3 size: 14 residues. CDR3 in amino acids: CASSITSGGVVQFF. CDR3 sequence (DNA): TGCGCCAGCAGCATAACTAGCGGGGGAGTTGTGCAGTTCTTC. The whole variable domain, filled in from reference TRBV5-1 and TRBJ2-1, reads KAGVTQTPRYLIKTRGQQVTLSCSPISGHRSVSWYQQTPGQGLQFLFEYFSETQRNKGNFPGRFSGRQFSNSRSEMNVSTLELGDSALYLCASSITSGGVVQFFGPGTRLTVL.

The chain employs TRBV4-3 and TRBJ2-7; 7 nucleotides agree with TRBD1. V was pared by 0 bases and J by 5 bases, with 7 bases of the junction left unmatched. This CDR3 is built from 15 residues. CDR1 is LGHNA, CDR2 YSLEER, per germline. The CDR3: CASSQEAQGYNEQYF. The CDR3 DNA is TGCGCCAGCAGCCAAGAAGCACAGGGGTACAACGAGCAGTACTTC.